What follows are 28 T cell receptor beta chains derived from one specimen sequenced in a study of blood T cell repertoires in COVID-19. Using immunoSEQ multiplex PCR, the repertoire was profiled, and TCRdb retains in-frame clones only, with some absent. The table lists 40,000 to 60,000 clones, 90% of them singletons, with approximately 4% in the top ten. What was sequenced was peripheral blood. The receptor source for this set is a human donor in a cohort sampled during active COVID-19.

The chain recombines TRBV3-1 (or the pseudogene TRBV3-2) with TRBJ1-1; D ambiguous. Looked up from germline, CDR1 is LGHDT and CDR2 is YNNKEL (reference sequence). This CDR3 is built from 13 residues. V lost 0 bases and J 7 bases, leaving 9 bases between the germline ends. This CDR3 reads CASSQDLRSEAFF. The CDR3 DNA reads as TGTGCCAGCAGCCAAGATCTAAGGAGTGAAGCTTTCTTT.

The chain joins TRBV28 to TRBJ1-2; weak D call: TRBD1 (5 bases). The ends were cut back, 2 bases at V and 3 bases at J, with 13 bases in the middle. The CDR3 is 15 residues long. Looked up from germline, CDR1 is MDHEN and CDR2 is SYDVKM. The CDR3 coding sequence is TGTGCCAGCAGTTTACGGGCAGGGTGGGACTATGGCTACACCTTC. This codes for CASSLRAGWDYGYTF.

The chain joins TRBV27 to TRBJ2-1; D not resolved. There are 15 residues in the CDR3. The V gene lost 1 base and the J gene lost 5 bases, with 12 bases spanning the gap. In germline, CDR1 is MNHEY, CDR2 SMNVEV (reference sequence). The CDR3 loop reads CASSLFPSFNNEQFF. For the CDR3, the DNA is TGTGCCAGCAGTTTATTTCCGAGCTTTAACAATGAGCAGTTCTTC.

The CDR3 reads CASSPVDLAGYTEAFF. The CDR3 DNA sequence: TGTGCCAGCTCACCAGTCGACTTGGCGGGATATACTGAAGCTTTCTTT. The rearrangement links TRBV18 to TRBJ1-1; no clear D. Between the trimmed V and J ends, which lost 2 bases and 5 bases, there was a span of 18 bases. This CDR3 comprises 16 residues. The germline V gene encodes CDR1 KGHSH and CDR2 LQKENI.

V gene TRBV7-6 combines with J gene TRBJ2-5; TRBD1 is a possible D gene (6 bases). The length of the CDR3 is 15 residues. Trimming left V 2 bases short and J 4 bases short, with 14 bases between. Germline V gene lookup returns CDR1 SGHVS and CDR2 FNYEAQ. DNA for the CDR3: TGTGCCAGCAGCTTACTCGGGACATCGGGAGAGACCCAGTACTTC. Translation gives CASSLLGTSGETQYF.

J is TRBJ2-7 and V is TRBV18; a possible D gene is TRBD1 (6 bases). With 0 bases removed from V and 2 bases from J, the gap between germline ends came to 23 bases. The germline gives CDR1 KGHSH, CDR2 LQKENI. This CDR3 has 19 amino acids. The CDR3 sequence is CASSPPLSYTGTNPYEQYF. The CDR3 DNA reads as TGTGCCAGCTCACCACCGCTTTCTTATACAGGGACCAACCCCTACGAGCAGTACTTC.

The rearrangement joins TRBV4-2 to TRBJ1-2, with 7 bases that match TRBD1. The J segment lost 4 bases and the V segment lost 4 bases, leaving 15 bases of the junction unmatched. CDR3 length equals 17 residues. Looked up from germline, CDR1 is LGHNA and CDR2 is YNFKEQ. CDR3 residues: CASSPQKWDSLIYGYTF. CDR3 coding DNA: TGTGCCAGCAGCCCGCAAAAATGGGACAGCCTAATCTATGGCTACACCTTC.

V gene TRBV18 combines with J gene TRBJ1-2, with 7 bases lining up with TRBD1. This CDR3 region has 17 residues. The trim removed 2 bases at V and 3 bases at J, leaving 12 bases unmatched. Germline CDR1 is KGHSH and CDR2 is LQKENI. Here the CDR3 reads CASSPSRGQASHYGYTF. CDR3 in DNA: TGTGCCAGCTCACCAAGCCGTGGACAGGCCTCTCACTATGGCTACACCTTC.

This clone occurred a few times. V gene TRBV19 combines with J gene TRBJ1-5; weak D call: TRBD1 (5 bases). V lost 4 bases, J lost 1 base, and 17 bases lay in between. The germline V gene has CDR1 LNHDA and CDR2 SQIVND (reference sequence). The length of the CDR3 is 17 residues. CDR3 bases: TGTGCCAGTAGTAGAGAACCGACAGTTAGGAGCAATCAGCCCCAGCATTTT. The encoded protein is CASSREPTVRSNQPQHF.

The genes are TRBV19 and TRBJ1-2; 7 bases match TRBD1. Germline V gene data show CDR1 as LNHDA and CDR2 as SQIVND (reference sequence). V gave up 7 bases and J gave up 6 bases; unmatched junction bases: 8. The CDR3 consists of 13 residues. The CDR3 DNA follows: TGTGCCAGTACTCGGGACAGTCATGATGGCTACACCTTC. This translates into CASTRDSHDGYTF. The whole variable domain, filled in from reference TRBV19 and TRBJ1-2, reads DGGITQSPKYLFRKEGQNVTLSCEQNLNHDAMYWYRQDPGQGLRLIYYSQIVNDFQKGDIAEGYSVSREKKESFPLTVTSAQKNPTAFYLCASTRDSHDGYTFGSGTRLTVV.

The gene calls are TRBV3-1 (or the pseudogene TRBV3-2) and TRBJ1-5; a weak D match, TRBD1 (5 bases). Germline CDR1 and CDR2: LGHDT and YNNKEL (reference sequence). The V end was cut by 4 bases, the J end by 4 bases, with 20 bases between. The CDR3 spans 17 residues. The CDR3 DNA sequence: TGTGCCAGCAGCCCGGTCCTGCTGGGGCGCGAAAATCAGCCCCAGCATTTT. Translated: CASSPVLLGRENQPQHF.

The CDR3 nucleotides are TGTGCCAGCAGTGAACTAGGGGGCAGCTCCTACGAGCAGTACGTC. Its protein product is CASSELGGSSYEQYV. V is TRBV6-1 and J is TRBJ2-7, with 7 bases fitting TRBD1. The CDR3 contains 15 residues. Looked up from germline, CDR1 is MNHNS and CDR2 is SASEGT. The ends lost 2 bases at V and 0 bases at J; junction bases unmatched: 4.

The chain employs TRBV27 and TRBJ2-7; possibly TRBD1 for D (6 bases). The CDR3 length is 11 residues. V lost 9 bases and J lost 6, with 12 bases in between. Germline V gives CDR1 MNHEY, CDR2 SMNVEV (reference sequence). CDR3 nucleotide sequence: TGTGCCAGACAGGGCCCCAGCGAGCAGTACGTC. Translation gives CARQGPSEQYV.

The CDR3 here is CASKKGAGGNTEAFF. The CDR3 DNA sequence: TGTGCCAGCAAGAAGGGGGCAGGGGGAAACACTGAAGCTTTCTTT. The chain links TRBV6-5 to TRBJ1-1, with 7 nucleotides matching TRBD1. Germline V gives CDR1 MNHEY, CDR2 SVGAGI. The V gene end was trimmed by 7 bases and the J gene end by 2 bases; junction bases not matched to a gene: 10. This CDR3 is 15 amino acids long.

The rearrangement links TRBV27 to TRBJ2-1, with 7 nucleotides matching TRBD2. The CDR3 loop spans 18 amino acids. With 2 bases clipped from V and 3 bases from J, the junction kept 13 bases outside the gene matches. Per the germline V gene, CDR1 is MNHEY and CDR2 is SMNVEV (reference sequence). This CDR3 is CASSLVWSASGFYNEQFF. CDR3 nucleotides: TGTGCCAGCAGTTTAGTTTGGAGCGCTAGCGGCTTCTACAATGAGCAGTTCTTC.

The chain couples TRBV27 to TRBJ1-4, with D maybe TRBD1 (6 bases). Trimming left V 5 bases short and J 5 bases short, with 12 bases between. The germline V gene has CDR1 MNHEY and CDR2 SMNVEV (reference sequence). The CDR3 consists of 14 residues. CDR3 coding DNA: TGTGCCAGCAGTCGCATCCAGGGGAATGAAAAACTGTTTTTT. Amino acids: CASSRIQGNEKLFF.

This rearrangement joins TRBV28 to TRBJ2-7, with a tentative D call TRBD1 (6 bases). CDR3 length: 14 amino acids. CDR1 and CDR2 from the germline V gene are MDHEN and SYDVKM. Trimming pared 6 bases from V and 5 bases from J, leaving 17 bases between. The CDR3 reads CASRIRPGAHEQYF. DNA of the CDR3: TGTGCCAGCAGGATAAGACCAGGGGCCCACGAGCAGTACTTC.

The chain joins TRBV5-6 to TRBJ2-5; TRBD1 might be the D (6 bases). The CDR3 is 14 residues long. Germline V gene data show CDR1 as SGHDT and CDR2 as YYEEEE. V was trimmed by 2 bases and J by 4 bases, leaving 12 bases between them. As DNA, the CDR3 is TGTGCCAGCAGCTTTGGAGTCAGGGGAGAGACCCAGTACTTC. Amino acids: CASSFGVRGETQYF.

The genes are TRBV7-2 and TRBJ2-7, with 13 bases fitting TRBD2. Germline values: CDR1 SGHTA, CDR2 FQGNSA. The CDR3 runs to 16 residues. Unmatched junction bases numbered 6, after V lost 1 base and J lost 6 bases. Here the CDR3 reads CASSLGGGTSGTEQYF. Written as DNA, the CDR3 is TGTGCCAGCAGCTTAGGAGGGGGGACTAGCGGGACCGAGCAGTACTTC.

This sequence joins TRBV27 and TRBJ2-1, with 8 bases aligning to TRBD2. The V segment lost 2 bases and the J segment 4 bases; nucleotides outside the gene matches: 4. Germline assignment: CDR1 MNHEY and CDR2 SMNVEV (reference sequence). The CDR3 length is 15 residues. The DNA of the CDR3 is TGTGCCAGCAGTTTAGCGGGAGGTGGGTACAATGAGCAGTTCTTC. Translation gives CASSLAGGGYNEQFF.

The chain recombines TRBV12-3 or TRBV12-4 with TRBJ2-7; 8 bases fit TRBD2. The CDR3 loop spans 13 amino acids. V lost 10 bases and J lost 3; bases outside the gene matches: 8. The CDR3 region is CATGAGEFYEQYF. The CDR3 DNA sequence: TGTGCCACCGGAGCGGGAGAGTTCTACGAGCAGTACTTC.

Here the CDR3 reads CASRPEGNQPQHF. CDR3 DNA: TGTGCCAGCAGACCAGAGGGCAATCAGCCCCAGCATTTT. This sequence joins TRBV7-9 and TRBJ1-5; D gene uncertain. Germline loops: CDR1 SEHNR, CDR2 FQNEAQ (reference sequence). Trimming left V 6 bases short and J 2 bases short, with 8 bases between. CDR3 size: 13 residues.

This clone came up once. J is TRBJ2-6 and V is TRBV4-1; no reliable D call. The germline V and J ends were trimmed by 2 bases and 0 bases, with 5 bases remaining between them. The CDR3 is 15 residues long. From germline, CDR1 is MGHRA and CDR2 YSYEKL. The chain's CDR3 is CASSQTHSGANVLTF. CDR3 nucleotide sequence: TGCGCCAGCAGCCAAACACACTCTGGGGCCAACGTCCTGACTTTC.

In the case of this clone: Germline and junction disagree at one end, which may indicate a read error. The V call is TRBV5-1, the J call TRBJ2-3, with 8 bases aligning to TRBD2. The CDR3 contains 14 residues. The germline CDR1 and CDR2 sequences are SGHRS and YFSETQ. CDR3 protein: CASTLGLGTDTQYF. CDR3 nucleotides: TGCGCCAGCACCTTGGGACTAGGCACAGATACGCAGTATTTT.

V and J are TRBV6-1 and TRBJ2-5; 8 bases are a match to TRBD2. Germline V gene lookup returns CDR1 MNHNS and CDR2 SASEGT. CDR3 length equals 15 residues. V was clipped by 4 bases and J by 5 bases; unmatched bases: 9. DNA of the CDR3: TGTGCCAGCAGTGTAGCGAGCGGGAGCGGGGAGACCCAGTACTTC. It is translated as CASSVASGSGETQYF.

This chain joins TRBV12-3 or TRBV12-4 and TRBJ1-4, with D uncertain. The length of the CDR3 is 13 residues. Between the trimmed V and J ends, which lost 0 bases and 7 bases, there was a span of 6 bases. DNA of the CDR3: TGTGCCAGCAGTTTAGCGGGGAGTGAAAAACTGTTTTTT. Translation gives CASSLAGSEKLFF.

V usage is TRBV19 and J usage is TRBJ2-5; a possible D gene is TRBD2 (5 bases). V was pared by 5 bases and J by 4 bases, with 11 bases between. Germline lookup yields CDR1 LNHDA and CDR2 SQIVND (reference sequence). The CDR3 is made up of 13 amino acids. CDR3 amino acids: CASSSTGLETQYF. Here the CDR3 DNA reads TGTGCCAGTAGTTCGACGGGATTAGAGACCCAGTACTTC.

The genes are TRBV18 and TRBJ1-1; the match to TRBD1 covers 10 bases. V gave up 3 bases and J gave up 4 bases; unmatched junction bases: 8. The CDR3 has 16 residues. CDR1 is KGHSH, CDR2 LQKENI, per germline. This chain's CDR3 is CASSPRQGAKGTEAFF. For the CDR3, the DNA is TGTGCCAGCTCACCCCGACAGGGGGCTAAGGGCACTGAAGCTTTCTTT.